This T cell receptor (beta chain) comes out of a study of T cells in Graves' hyperthyroidism and ophthalmopathy. Notes on the study in general: From stable hyperthyroidism, ophthalmopathy was separated by a 13 V-J model.

This clonotype was observed at least ten times. Its antigen is unidentified. Germline values: CDR1 SEHNR, CDR2 FQNEAQ (reference sequence). Trimming took off 6 bases at V and 3 bases at J, with 17 bases between the two ends. This CDR3 has 15 residues. RNA transcripts served as the template for amplifying TCR beta CDR3 regions. TCR CDR3 regions were first amplified by RT-PCR with HTBI primers. TCRdb re-called the multiplex PCR reads through MiXCR, storing one row per CDR3 protein. The table includes about 560,000 distinct CDR3 sequences, roughly 17% detected once. Input material: blood. This chain links TRBV7-9 with TRBJ1-1; a weak D match, TRBD1 (6 bases). The receptor's source is a young woman with Graves' hyperthyroidism. The DNA of the CDR3 is TGTGCCAGCAGTTGGGACATCCCGAGGGACACTGAAGCTTTCTTT. Its protein is CASSWDIPRDTEAFF.